Sequencing of this TCR beta chain was carried out in a study of lymphopenia after photon versus proton radiotherapy. With respect to this clone: Its antigen is unidentified.

Study observations and caveats: Proton therapy kept repertoires fairly stable, unlike photons, which gained effector/memory cells. After lymphocyte nadir, photon-treated repertoires showed oligoclonal expansion, especially CD8+ Temra.

Germline V lookup: CDR1 SGHTA, CDR2 FQGNSA. V trimming: 4 bases; J trimming: 9 bases; junction bases outside the gene matches: 5. The CDR3 consists of 13 residues. Libraries were prepared by immunoSEQ multiplex PCR; TCRdb keeps only in-frame clonotypes and omits some of them. The sample gives almost 25,000 clones, around four fifths of which show up once; around 20% is in the top ten. The material was peripheral blood, obtained from a patient treated with proton-based radiotherapy. The rearrangement joins TRBV7-2 to TRBJ1-2; the match to TRBD1 covers 10 bases. The TCR originated in a woman in her 70s with pancreatic cancer. The CDR3 DNA reads as TGTGCCAGCAGCTCACGGGACAGGGGCCGCTACACCTTC. Translated: CASSSRDRGRYTF.